Included here is one T cell receptor beta chain sequence, with context. CDR3 size: 16 residues. The sample originates from a study of blood T cell repertoires in COVID-19. Study overall: Acute and convalescent COVID-19 specimens originated in the United States, Italy and Spain. PBMCs, B-cell-depleted T cells, or T cells provided the cDNA or gDNA that made up the material.

Original data processing: Counts of nucleated cells, estimated from reference gene primer amplification, were obtained. TCRdb's copy holds only in-frame clones and misses some; the assay was immunoSEQ multiplex PCR. The V and J calls and clone size are taken from that table; D and trimming were inferred from the DNA. The repertoire consists of about 170,000 clones, with roughly four fifths occurring once and the leading ten covering 2.6%. The sequenced material came from peripheral blood. This TCR came from a human donor with acute or convalescent COVID-19. The donor label of this sample is uncertain. The chain joins TRBV21-1 to TRBJ2-7; the DNA was not compared with TRBD2, the D call given in the table. TRBV21-1 represents a pseudogene. As DNA, the CDR3 is TGTGCCAGCAGTAGAGACGGGACTAGCAGCTCCTACGAGCAGTACTTC. It yields the protein CASSRDGTSSSYEQYF.